These 3 T cell receptor beta chains came from one sample sequenced in a study of sequential checkpoint blockade in melanoma. Clones were read by immunoSEQ multiplex PCR, and TCRdb kept only the in-frame ones, dropping some. Of about 12,000 clones in the sample, roughly 24% were seen once. Treatment reported: randomized to nivolumab then ipilimumab (arm A) or the reverse (arm B). This material consisted of tumor tissue (inferred from file names), taken from a patient given nivolumab and ipilimumab in sequence. These receptors came from a human donor with melanoma.

This clone was recorded many times. The DNA for the CDR3 is TGTGCCAGCAGCGTTGGTATCCCAGATACGCAGTATTTT. It encodes CASSVGIPDTQYF. The chain recombines TRBV9 with TRBJ2-3; no firm D call. The germline V gene encodes CDR1 SGDLS and CDR2 YYNGEE. The CDR3 covers 13 residues. With 2 bases removed from V and 4 bases from J, the gap between germline ends came to 8 bases.

The V and J genes are TRBV19 and TRBJ1-2; 8 bases map to TRBD1. Germline trimming cut 6 bases from V and 5 bases from J; bases unmatched to any gene: 2. The CDR3 covers 12 residues. Germline V lookup: CDR1 LNHDA, CDR2 SQIVND (reference sequence). CDR3 sequence (DNA): TGTGCCAGTAGAGACAGGGGATATGGCTACACCTTC. Translated, it gives CASRDRGYGYTF.

The gene calls are TRBV19 and TRBJ1-1; D is perhaps TRBD1 (5 bases). Trimming cost V 10 bases and J 5 bases, with 20 bases left between them. Germline values: CDR1 LNHDA, CDR2 SQIVND (reference sequence). This CDR3 has 14 amino acids. Here the CDR3 reads CAISPGWGGTEAFF. The CDR3 nucleotides are TGTGCCATCTCCCCCGGCTGGGGGGGAACTGAAGCTTTCTTT.